The clone carrying this TCR beta chain was seen once. Its antigen is undetermined. The repertoire was sequenced with immunoSEQ multiplex PCR; TCRdb's copy has only in-frame clones and lacks some. The sample records thousands of clones, around 72% being singletons. Samples were taken several times over chemoradiotherapy. This sample is drawn from a study of chemoradiotherapy in HPV16-positive cancers. Study-wide points: HPV-responsive T-cell expansion during chemoradiotherapy was linked to improved recurrence-free survival in HPV16-positive patients.

The sequence was obtained from a human donor with HPV-associated anogenital cancer. Sequencing was performed on tumor tissue, taken from a patient who underwent chemoradiotherapy.

The CDR3 here is CASSVEQTTEAFF. CDR3 sequence (DNA): TGTGCCAGCAGCGTCGAACAGACCACTGAAGCTTTCTTT. The chain couples TRBV9 to TRBJ1-1; no reliable D call. Looked up from germline, CDR1 is SGDLS and CDR2 is YYNGEE. This CDR3 is 13 amino acids long. Trimming stripped 2 bases from V and 4 bases from J, with 9 bases between.